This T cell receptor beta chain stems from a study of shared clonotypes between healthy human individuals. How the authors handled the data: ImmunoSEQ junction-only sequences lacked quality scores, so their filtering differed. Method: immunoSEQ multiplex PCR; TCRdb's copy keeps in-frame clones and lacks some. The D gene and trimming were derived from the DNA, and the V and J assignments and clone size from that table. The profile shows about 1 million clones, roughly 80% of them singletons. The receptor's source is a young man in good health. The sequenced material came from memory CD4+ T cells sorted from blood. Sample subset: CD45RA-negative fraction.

The CDR3 region is CASSFMVAESSYEQYF. The CDR3 DNA reads TGCGCCAGCAGCTTTATGGTAGCGGAGAGCTCCTACGAGCAGTACTTC. The V gene is TRBV5-1, the J gene TRBJ2-7, with a possible D match to TRBD2 (6 bases). Looked up from germline, CDR1 is SGHRS and CDR2 is YFSETQ. The V and J ends lost 2 bases and 0 bases respectively, with 15 bases between them. This CDR3 is built from 16 residues. Full variable domain (outside the CDR3, taken from reference TRBV5-1 and TRBJ2-7): KAGVTQTPRYLIKTRGQQVTLSCSPISGHRSVSWYQQTPGQGLQFLFEYFSETQRNKGNFPGRFSGRQFSNSRSEMNVSTLELGDSALYLCASSFMVAESSYEQYFGPGTRLTVT.